The 13 T cell receptor beta chains below were found in one sample sequenced in a study of T cell repertoires in cytomegalovirus infection. TCRdb recomputed calls from the reads with MiXCR, one row per CDR3 protein. In the table there are fewer than 550,000 distinct CDR3 sequences, about 33% of which are singletons. Sequencing input: PBMCs. Receptors were obtained from a human donor in good health (CMV status not recorded). Some clones in this sample may be carry-over from other donors' samples.

The V gene is TRBV4-2, the J gene TRBJ2-7, with D unclear. The CDR3 extends over 14 amino acids. V gave up 3 bases and J gave up 5 bases, with 14 bases separating them. Germline assignment: CDR1 LGHNA and CDR2 YNFKEQ. CDR3 coding DNA: TGTGCCAGCAGCCAGCTCCTTCCAGTCGACGAGCAGTACTTC. Translated, it gives CASSQLLPVDEQYF.

V gene TRBV5-5 combines with J gene TRBJ2-7; TRBD1 aligns across 7 bases. V trimming: 1 base; J trimming: 3 bases; junction bases outside the gene matches: 10. Germline V lookup: CDR1 SGHKS, CDR2 YYEKEE (reference sequence). The CDR3 length is 16 residues. CDR3 DNA sequence: TGTGCCAGCAGCTTGTCGACAGGGAATCGGTTCTACGAGCAGTACTTC. This encodes CASSLSTGNRFYEQYF.

In regard to this clonotype: The CDR3 does not close with the conserved phenylalanine or tryptophan, likely indicating a read error. CDR3 residues: CASSSLSGGAGETQYL. In DNA form, the CDR3 reads TGTGCCAGCAGCTCCCTCAGCGGGGGGGCTGGCGAGACCCAGTACTTA. The chain links TRBV7-6 to TRBJ2-5; 10 bases match TRBD2. The junction had 10 bases not matched to a gene; V was cut back by 4 bases and J by 5 bases. The CDR3 runs to 16 residues. Germline V gene data show CDR1 as SGHVS and CDR2 as FNYEAQ.

This clonotype has only a few counts. This rearrangement joins TRBV15 to TRBJ1-6; D remains ambiguous. Germline CDR1 and CDR2: LNHNV and YYDKDF (reference sequence). V lost 1 base and J 2 bases, leaving 9 bases between the germline ends. The CDR3 loop spans 16 amino acids. The CDR3 reads CATSRAPGTYNSPLHF. CDR3 DNA: TGTGCCACCAGCAGAGCCCCAGGCACCTATAATTCACCCCTCCACTTT.

This chain joins TRBV28 and TRBJ2-3; weak D call: TRBD1 (5 bases). This CDR3 has 17 residues. V lost 4 bases and J 7 bases, leaving 24 bases between the germline ends. In germline, CDR1 is MDHEN, CDR2 SYDVKM. CDR3 region: CASSSTDGDSYSNTQYF. In nucleotides, the CDR3 is TGTGCCAGCAGTTCCACGGACGGAGACAGCTATTCCAATACGCAGTATTTT.

A word on this clonotype: A much larger clonotype is one base distant, so this may be a read error. CDR3 nucleotide sequence: TGCGCCAGCATCCAATTGAGCACAGATACGCAGTATTTT. Its translation: CASIQLSTDTQYF. The chain links TRBV4-1 to TRBJ2-3; D ambiguous. This CDR3 is built from 13 residues. Germline V gene sequence: CDR1 MGHRA, CDR2 YSYEKL.

This chain connects TRBV23-1 to TRBJ2-1; tentatively, D is TRBD1 (5 bases). TRBV23-1 has ORF status, its function being uncertain. The CDR3 covers 14 residues. V shed 3 bases and J shed 9 bases, with 15 bases lying between them. The DNA for the CDR3 is TGCGCCAGCAGTCAGAAGGGGCGCGGCGGTGAGCAGTTCTTC. Amino acids: CASSQKGRGGEQFF.

There are a few counts of this clonotype. V gene TRBV12-3 or TRBV12-4 combines with J gene TRBJ1-1; D possibly corresponds to TRBD1 (5 bases). The CDR3 covers 16 residues. The V and J ends lost 3 bases and 5 bases respectively, with 19 bases between them. CDR3 in amino acids: CASSFLVGQLGTEAFF. CDR3 in DNA: TGTGCCAGCAGTTTCCTCGTGGGGCAGCTGGGGACTGAAGCTTTCTTT.

This clonotype showed up just a few times. The rearrangement links TRBV11-2 to TRBJ2-7; 7 bases match TRBD2. Germline values: CDR1 SGHAT, CDR2 FQNNGV. The CDR3 runs 14 residues. The junction had 6 bases not matched to a gene; V was cut back by 5 bases and J by 2 bases. CDR3 bases: TGTGCCAGCAGCGCTGGAGCGGGAACCTACGAGCAGTACTTC. Its translation: CASSAGAGTYEQYF.

This clonotype was detected only a few times. This sequence joins TRBV2 and TRBJ2-1; 15 bases fit TRBD2. CDR1 and CDR2 from the germline V gene are SNHLY and FYNNEI. This CDR3 spans 15 amino acids. V lost 6 bases and J lost 3; bases outside the gene matches: 0. The chain's CDR3 is CASRGLAGGYNEQFF. DNA of the CDR3: TGTGCCAGCAGGGGACTAGCGGGGGGCTACAATGAGCAGTTCTTC.

This clonotype was detected ten times or more. The rearrangement uses TRBV6-2 or TRBV6-3 and TRBJ1-1; D not resolved. The CDR3 length is 13 residues. CDR1 is MNHEY, CDR2 SVGEGT, per germline. Trimming stripped 9 bases from V and 2 bases from J, with 13 bases between. The CDR3, as DNA: TGTGCCAGTAGGATAGGGAGTAACACTGAAGCTTTCTTT. The encoded protein is CASRIGSNTEAFF.

This clonotype was seen repeatedly, ten times or more. This chain joins TRBV7-2 and TRBJ1-1, with 7 bases matching TRBD1. Losses at the gene ends were 4 bases for V and 1 base for J; bases not matched to a gene: 3. Germline V CDR1 and CDR2: SGHTA, FQGNSA. This CDR3 contains 14 residues. CDR3 coding DNA: TGTGCCAGCAGCTACGGGACAGAGAACACTGAAGCTTTCTTT. Protein sequence: CASSYGTENTEAFF.

This rearrangement joins TRBV20-1 to TRBJ2-1, with TRBD2 matching 11 bases. Germline V gene sequence: CDR1 DFQATT, CDR2 SNEGSKA (reference sequence). Trimming cost V 0 bases and J 5 bases; bases outside gene matches: 12. This CDR3 is 18 amino acids long. The CDR3, as DNA: TGCAGTGCTAGAGATCCCTGGGCTAGCGGGGGGCAAGACAATGAGCAGTTCTTC. Translating gives CSARDPWASGGQDNEQFF.